This T cell receptor (beta chain) derives from a study of CD8 T cells in Susac syndrome. Random hexamers served to reverse transcribe roughly 0.45 to 1 ug RNA. Amplification of TCR beta CDR3 by immunoSEQ multiplex PCR spanned 54 Vbeta and 13 Jbeta. One entry per CDR3 protein, called by TCRdb with MiXCR from the immunoSEQ multiplex PCR reads. The table includes 200,000 or so distinct CDR3 sequences, around 95% detected once. CDR3 length: 16 amino acids. Germline V gene data show CDR1 as SGDLS and CDR2 as YYNGEE. Trimming cost V 1 base and J 1 base; bases outside gene matches: 6. The specimen was CD4+ T cells from PBMCs. The rearrangement uses TRBV9 and TRBJ2-5; 8 bases map to TRBD1. The sequence was obtained from a human donor with multiple sclerosis. In DNA form, the CDR3 reads TGTGCCAGCAGCGTAACGGGACAGGTAATCCAAGAGACCCAGTACTTC. Encoded protein: CASSVTGQVIQETQYF.